This T cell receptor beta chain was retrieved from a study of response to subunit inactivated influenza vaccine. Study-wide results and limits: The authors put forward the suggestion that each seasonal influenza vaccination may bring in only a limited number of new T cells.

Comments on this clonotype: What it binds is not known.

A single record per CDR3 protein comes from TCRdb applying MiXCR to the RT-PCR reads. Here the sample spans about 160,000 distinct CDR3 sequences, about a tenth being singletons. V was trimmed by 1 base and J by 2 bases, leaving 19 bases between them. There are 17 residues in the CDR3. Germline V CDR1 and CDR2: SGHRS, YFSETQ. The sample consisted of non-naive T cells sorted from PBMCs, taken more than 35 days after vaccination. The rearrangement links TRBV5-1 to TRBJ2-7; no clear D gene. The origin of this receptor is a man aged 45 to 65 who received an inactivated influenza vaccine. CDR3 sequence reads: CASSLTTSDQHTYEQYF. CDR3 in DNA: TGCGCCAGCAGCTTGACAACTTCGGACCAGCATACCTACGAGCAGTACTTC.